The 20 T cell receptor beta chains listed next were all sequenced from one sample in a study of human T cells and chemical hapten exposure (dated by TCRdb to about 2021). Library preparation employed RACE. The sequencing machine was a NextSeq 500. In TCRdb, the public reads were trimmed at Q25 with fastp and aligned with MiXCR, with productive beta chains retained. All rows with the same CDR3 protein become a single entry with the most common DNA and genes. Counted in this sample were tens of thousands of distinct CDR3 sequences; roughly a tenth of them appeared once. Approximately 2.5% of the sample goes to the ten largest clones. The sample's time point label, decoded: patch test 2, 6 weeks after DPC sensitization. In light of the paper, this sample's treatment or condition label describes: therapeutic diphenylcyclopropenone sensitization with weekly scalp DPC. The sample here was whole blood, taken in connection with sensitization to the hapten diphenylcyclopropenone (DPC). Every receptor here comes from a woman aged 25 to 39 with alopecia areata. Some clones in this sample may be carry-over from other donors' samples.

This clonotype was seen ten or more times. The rearrangement joins TRBV12-3 or TRBV12-4 to TRBJ1-2, with 7 bases matching TRBD1. This CDR3 is built from 14 residues. V shed 7 bases, J shed 8 bases, and the junction held 13 bases outside the gene matches. This CDR3 is CASTSRGQGEGYTF. CDR3 DNA: TGTGCCAGCACCTCAAGAGGGCAGGGGGAAGGCTACACCTTC.

This clonotype showed up just a few times. The chain has TRBV7-9 and TRBJ2-3; 12 bases are a match to TRBD1. This CDR3 spans 17 amino acids. V lost 1 base, J lost 4 bases, and 6 bases stayed unmatched. Germline V CDR1 and CDR2: SEHNR, FQNEAQ (reference sequence). The CDR3 sequence: CASSLGDRGLQPDTQYF. The CDR3 DNA follows: TGTGCCAGCAGCTTAGGGGACAGGGGGCTCCAACCAGATACGCAGTATTTT.

This clonotype was counted many times. This rearrangement joins TRBV19 to TRBJ2-7, with a weak D call TRBD1 (5 bases). The CDR3 loop spans 16 amino acids. Germline V gives CDR1 LNHDA, CDR2 SQIVND (reference sequence). The germline V and J ends were trimmed by 9 bases and 0 bases, with 21 bases remaining between them. DNA for the CDR3: TGTGCCAGAGCCTCATATTCAGGGAAAAGCTCCTACGAGCAGTACTTC. It yields the protein CARASYSGKSSYEQYF.

By frequency in the sample, this clonotype is medium-sized. The chain is built from TRBV5-1 and TRBJ2-7; the D is unclear. The ends were cut back, 0 bases at V and 6 bases at J, with 13 bases in the middle. CDR1 and CDR2 (germline): SGHRS, YFSETQ. CDR3 length: 14 residues. DNA of the CDR3: TGCGCCAGCAGCTTGGCGGCTGCTTTTCCCGAGCAGTACTTC. This gives the protein CASSLAAAFPEQYF.

This chain links TRBV29-1 with TRBJ2-5; no clear D. The V end lost 7 bases, the J end lost 5 bases, and 8 bases lay between the germline ends. This CDR3 has 10 amino acids. Germline assignment: CDR1 SQVTM and CDR2 ANQGSEA. The CDR3 sequence: CSATHETQYF. The DNA of the CDR3 is TGCAGCGCCACGCACGAGACCCAGTACTTC. Full variable domain (outside the CDR3, taken from reference TRBV29-1 and TRBJ2-5): SAVISQKPSRDICQRGTSLTIQCQVDSQVTMMFWYRQQPGQSLTLIATANQGSEATYESGFVIDKFPISRPNLTFSTLTVSNMSPEDSSIYLCSATHETQYFGPGTRLLVL.

This clonotype has more than one count but fewer than ten. This chain uses TRBV28 with TRBJ2-1; 14 bases are a match to TRBD2. V lost 0 bases to trimming and J lost 0 bases; unmatched junction nucleotides: 7. CDR1 MDHEN and CDR2 SYDVKM come from the germline V gene. The CDR3 runs to 20 residues. CDR3 amino acids: CASSLWWTSGRTNSYNEQFF. CDR3 sequence (DNA): TGTGCCAGCAGTTTATGGTGGACTAGCGGGAGGACCAACTCCTACAATGAGCAGTTCTTC.

This clonotype has a count of ten or more. V usage is TRBV12-3 or TRBV12-4 and J usage is TRBJ1-6, with TRBD1 as a possible D gene (5 bases). The CDR3 contains 16 residues. Trimming took off 2 bases at V and 9 bases at J, with 17 bases between the two ends. CDR3 region: CASSLRTGTGASPLHF. CDR3 sequence (DNA): TGTGCCAGCAGTTTACGTACAGGAACAGGAGCTTCACCCCTCCACTTT.

This clonotype was observed many times. The genes are TRBV5-5 and TRBJ2-1; D unclear. Per germline, CDR1 SGHKS and CDR2 YYEKEE (reference sequence). Trimming pared 0 bases from V and 4 bases from J, leaving 5 bases between. The CDR3 has 13 amino acids. The CDR3 region is CASSLVPYNEQFF. The DNA of the CDR3 is TGTGCCAGCAGCTTGGTTCCTTACAATGAGCAGTTCTTC.

The table lists this clonotype with many counts. The CDR3: CATSPGGLTYNEQFF. Here the CDR3 DNA reads TGTGCCACCAGCCCTGGGGGACTAACCTACAATGAGCAGTTCTTC. This chain connects TRBV24-1 to TRBJ2-1; TRBD2 agrees at 7 bases. Germline loops: CDR1 KGHDR, CDR2 SFDVKD. J lost 2 bases, V lost 7 bases, and 7 bases had no gene match. This CDR3 is 15 amino acids long.

This clonotype was observed at least ten times. This sequence joins TRBV6-6 and TRBJ2-1; 7 nucleotides align to TRBD2. CDR3 length: 16 residues. Germline CDR1 reads MNHNY; CDR2 reads SVGAGI (reference sequence). V was clipped by 5 bases and J by 3 bases; unmatched bases: 10. DNA of the CDR3: TGTGCCAGCAGTAGCTGGGCGACGGGGGGCTACAATGAGCAGTTCTTC. It specifies CASSSWATGGYNEQFF.

This clonotype has a count of ten or more. V and J are TRBV15 and TRBJ2-7, with D perhaps matching TRBD2 (6 bases). The germline gives CDR1 LNHNV, CDR2 YYDKDF (reference sequence). The CDR3 has 14 residues. The germline V and J ends were trimmed by 3 bases and 5 bases, with 14 bases remaining between them. CDR3 amino acids: CATSSGVTSHEQYF. Here the CDR3 DNA reads TGTGCCACCAGCAGTGGGGTGACTAGTCACGAGCAGTACTTC.

A word on this clonotype: This may arise from a read error, as a much more abundant clone is one base away. This chain uses TRBV29-1 with TRBJ1-1; no clear D gene. The CDR3 is made up of 11 amino acids. Germline loops: CDR1 SQVTM, CDR2 ANQGSEA. Trimming took off 4 bases at V and 1 base at J, with 4 bases between the two ends. CDR3 sequence (DNA): TGCAGCGTTGCGGAGAACACTGAAGCTTTCTTT. Amino acid sequence: CSVAENTEAFF.

This clonotype appeared many times. This chain joins TRBV28 and TRBJ1-4; tentatively, D is TRBD1 (6 bases). This CDR3 region has 13 residues. Germline assignment: CDR1 MDHEN and CDR2 SYDVKM. V lost 6 bases, J lost 7 bases, and 12 bases lay in between. The chain's CDR3 is CASRPQGFEKLFF. The CDR3, as DNA: TGTGCCAGCAGACCCCAGGGGTTTGAAAAACTGTTTTTT.

The chain combines TRBV7-6 with TRBJ2-1; 7 nucleotides agree with TRBD1. Trimming took 5 bases from V and 9 from J; bases not matched to a gene: 7. This CDR3 spans 13 amino acids. CDR1 is SGHVS and CDR2 is FNYEAQ in the germline V gene. CDR3 amino acids: CASSQGTVGEQFF. In nucleotides, the CDR3 is TGTGCCAGCAGCCAAGGGACAGTAGGTGAGCAGTTCTTC.

This clonotype was found many times. The chain carries TRBV28 and TRBJ1-2; 8 nucleotides agree with TRBD1. CDR1 MDHEN and CDR2 SYDVKM come from the germline V gene. The length of the CDR3 is 14 residues. The V and J ends lost 7 bases and 1 base, in that order; junction bases with no gene match: 5. The DNA of the CDR3 is TGTGCCAGCACCCCCGGACAGGGTAACTATGGCTACACCTTC. Its protein is CASTPGQGNYGYTF.

CDR3 DNA sequence: TGTGCCAGCAGCTTAACTCCAGGACCCGGGGAGACCCAGTACTTC. Protein sequence: CASSLTPGPGETQYF. The chain uses TRBV7-3 and TRBJ2-5; D remains unclear. Trimming stripped 0 bases from V and 5 bases from J, with 13 bases between. CDR3 length equals 15 residues. Germline values: CDR1 SGHTA, CDR2 FQGTGA.

At least ten counts were recorded for this clonotype. V usage is TRBV7-2 and J usage is TRBJ1-1; 10 nucleotides agree with TRBD1. The junction had 6 bases not matched to a gene; V was cut back by 4 bases and J by 4 bases. This CDR3 contains 15 residues. Germline V CDR1 and CDR2: SGHTA, FQGNSA. The chain's CDR3 is CASSSETGGGTEAFF. The CDR3 nucleotides read TGTGCCAGCAGCTCAGAGACAGGGGGCGGCACTGAAGCTTTCTTT.

This clonotype was observed at least ten times. This chain uses TRBV29-1 with TRBJ2-7, with 9 bases matching TRBD1. This CDR3 comprises 14 residues. The trim removed 1 base at V and 6 bases at J, leaving 7 bases unmatched. From germline, CDR1 is SQVTM and CDR2 ANQGSEA. The CDR3 region is CSVEVMDRGPEQYF. The CDR3 DNA is TGCAGCGTTGAAGTTATGGACAGGGGTCCCGAGCAGTACTTC.

This clonotype is a singleton in its sample. V usage is TRBV6-5 and J usage is TRBJ2-7; D is possibly TRBD2 (6 bases). V was pared by 2 bases and J by 0 bases, with 11 bases between. This CDR3 has 15 residues. Per germline, CDR1 MNHEY and CDR2 SVGAGI. The chain's CDR3 is CASSYRGGSSYEQYF. In nucleotides, the CDR3 is TGTGCCAGCAGTTACCGTGGGGGGAGCTCCTACGAGCAGTACTTC.

This chain links TRBV2 with TRBJ2-2; unclear D gene. Germline CDR1 reads SNHLY; CDR2 reads FYNNEI. V lost 8 bases, J lost 0 bases, and 13 bases lay in between. The CDR3 has 15 amino acids. The CDR3 reads CASREGGANTGELFF. Here the CDR3 DNA reads TGTGCCAGCCGCGAAGGTGGAGCGAACACCGGGGAGCTGTTTTTT. Using reference TRBV2 and TRBJ2-2 for the parts outside the CDR3, the full variable domain is EPEVTQTPSHQVTQMGQEVILRCVPISNHLYFYWYRQILGQKVEFLVSFYNNEISEKSEIFDDQFSVERPDGSNFTLKIRSTKLEDSAMYFCASREGGANTGELFFGEGSRLTVL.